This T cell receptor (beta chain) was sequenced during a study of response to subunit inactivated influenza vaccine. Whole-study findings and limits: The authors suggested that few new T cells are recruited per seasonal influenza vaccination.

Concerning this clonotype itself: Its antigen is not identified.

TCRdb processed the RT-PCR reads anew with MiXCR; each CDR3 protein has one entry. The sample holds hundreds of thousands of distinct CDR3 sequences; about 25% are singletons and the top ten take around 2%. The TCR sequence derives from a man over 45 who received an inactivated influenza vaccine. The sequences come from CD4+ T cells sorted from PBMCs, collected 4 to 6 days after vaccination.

The CDR3 DNA sequence: TGTGCCAGCACGGGGGGGCCAATACAAGAGACCCAGTACTTC. Protein product: CASTGGPIQETQYF. V usage is TRBV6-1 and J usage is TRBJ2-5; 8 bases are shared with TRBD2. The CDR3 totals 14 residues. Germline V gene data show CDR1 as MNHNS and CDR2 as SASEGT. The J segment lost 2 bases and the V segment lost 7 bases, leaving 6 bases of the junction unmatched.